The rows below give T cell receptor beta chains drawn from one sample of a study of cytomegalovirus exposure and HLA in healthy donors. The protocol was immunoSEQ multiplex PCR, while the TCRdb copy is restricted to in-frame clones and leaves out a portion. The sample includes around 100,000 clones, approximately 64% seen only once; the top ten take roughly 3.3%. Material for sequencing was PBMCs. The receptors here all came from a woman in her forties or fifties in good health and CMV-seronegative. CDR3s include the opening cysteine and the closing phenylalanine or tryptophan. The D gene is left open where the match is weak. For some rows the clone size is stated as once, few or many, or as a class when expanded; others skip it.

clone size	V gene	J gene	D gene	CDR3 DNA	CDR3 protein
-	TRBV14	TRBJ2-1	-	TGTGCCAGCAGCCACCCCGGCAGCGGATATTCCTACAATGAGCAGTTCTTC	CASSHPGSGYSYNEQFF
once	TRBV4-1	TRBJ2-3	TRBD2	TGCGCCAGCAGCCAAGATCGGCGGGAGGCCTCAGATACGCAGTATTTT	CASSQDRREASDTQYF
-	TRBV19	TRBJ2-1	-	TGTGCCAGTAGCAATACCGGGGGAATAGGGAATGAGCAGTTCTTC	CASSNTGGIGNEQFF
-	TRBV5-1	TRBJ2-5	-	TGCGCCAGCAGCTTGGTTCGAGAAGAGACCCAGTACTTC	CASSLVREETQYF
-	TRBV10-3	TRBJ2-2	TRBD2	TGTGCCAACCTGGGGCGGAAGCGGGGGGCCGGGGAGCTGTTTTTT	CANLGRKRGAGELFF
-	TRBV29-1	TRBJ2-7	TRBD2	TGCAGCGCTGCTTCTAGCGGGCGGACTTACGAGCAGTACTTC	CSAASSGRTYEQYF
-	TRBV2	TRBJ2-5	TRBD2	TGTGCCACACTTCAAGAGAGACTAGCGGGGCAAGAGACCCAGTACTTC	CATLQERLAGQETQYF
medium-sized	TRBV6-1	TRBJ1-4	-	TGTGCCAGCAGTAGGTCGGGTTTGTATGAAAAACTGTTTTTT	CASSRSGLYEKLFF
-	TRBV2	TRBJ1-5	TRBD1	TGTGCCAGCAGAGAGGACAGGAGAAACAATCAGCCCCAGCATTTT	CASREDRRNNQPQHF
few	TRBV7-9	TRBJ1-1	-	TGTGCCAGCAGCGGGGACACCAACACTGAAGCTTTCTTT	CASSGDTNTEAFF
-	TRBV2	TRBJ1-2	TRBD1	TGTGCCAGCACCATGAACCGGGACAGGGGGCCGGTCTATGGCTACACCTTC	CASTMNRDRGPVYGYTF
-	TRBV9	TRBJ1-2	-	TGTGCCAGCAGCCCCCAAGGTACGGGTGGCTACACCTTC	CASSPQGTGGYTF
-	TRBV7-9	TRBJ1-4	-	TGTGCCAGCATAGCTTCCGCCGCGGCTAATGAAAAACTGTTTTTT	CASIASAAANEKLFF
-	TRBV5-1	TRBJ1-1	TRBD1	TGCGCCAGCAACGGACAGGGGGGAAACACTGAAGCTTTCTTT	CASNGQGGNTEAFF
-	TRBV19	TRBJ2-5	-	TGTGCCAGTAGTCAGTCTGCGGGCCACCTTGGAACCCAGTACTTC	CASSQSAGHLGTQYF
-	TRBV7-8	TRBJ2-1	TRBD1	TGTGCCAGCAGCCCAGATTCGGGACAGAACTACAATGAGCAGTTCTTC	CASSPDSGQNYNEQFF
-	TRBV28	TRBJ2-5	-	TGTGCCAGCAAGAGACAGTGGGAGACCCAGTACTTC	CASKRQWETQYF
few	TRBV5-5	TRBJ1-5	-	TGTGCCAGCAGCTTGGCAGTGGCGGGCAATCAGCCCCAGCATTTT	CASSLAVAGNQPQHF
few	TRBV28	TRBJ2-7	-	TGTGCCAGCAGTCCCGCCGGGATCCGGAACGAGCAGTACTTC	CASSPAGIRNEQYF
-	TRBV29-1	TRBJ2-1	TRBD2	TGCGCCTCCTCCTTGTCCGGGAGGACCCATGAGCAGTTCTTC	CASSLSGRTHEQFF
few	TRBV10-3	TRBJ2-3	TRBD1	TGTGCCATCAGTAAGGACAGGTCTAGCACAGATACGCAGTATTTT	CAISKDRSSTDTQYF
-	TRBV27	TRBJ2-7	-	TGTGCCAGCAGGAATCGGCGCTCTTCAGGCGAGCAGTACTTC	CASRNRRSSGEQYF
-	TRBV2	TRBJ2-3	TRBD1	TGTGCCAGCCAAGACAGGGTAGGAGCAGATACGCAGTATTTT	CASQDRVGADTQYF
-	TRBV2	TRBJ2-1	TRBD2	TGTGCCAGCACCCCACCGGGACTAGCGTCTGTAAATGAGCAGTTCTTC	CASTPPGLASVNEQFF
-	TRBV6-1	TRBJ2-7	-	TGTGCCAGCAGACAGGGACCTGCGTCGTACGAGCAGTACTTC	CASRQGPASYEQYF
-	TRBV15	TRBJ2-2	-	TGTGCCACCAGCAGAGATGTGCTAGACGCGAACACCGGGGAGCTGTTTTTT	CATSRDVLDANTGELFF